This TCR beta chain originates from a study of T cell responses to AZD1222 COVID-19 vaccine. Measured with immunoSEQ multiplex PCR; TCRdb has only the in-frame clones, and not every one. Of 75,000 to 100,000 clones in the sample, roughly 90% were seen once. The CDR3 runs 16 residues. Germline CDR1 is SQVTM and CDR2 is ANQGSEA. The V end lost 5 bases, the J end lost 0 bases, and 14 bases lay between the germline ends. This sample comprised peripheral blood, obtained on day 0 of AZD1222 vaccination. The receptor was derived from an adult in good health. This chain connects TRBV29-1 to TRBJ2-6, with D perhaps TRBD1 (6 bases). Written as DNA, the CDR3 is TGCAGCGTTACAGGGCAATCAGCCTCTGGGGCCAACGTCCTGACTTTC. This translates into CSVTGQSASGANVLTF.